This section outlines one T cell receptor (beta chain) sequence together with its context. One end of the junction does not line up with germline, which may come from a read error. Germline V CDR1 and CDR2: SGHNT, YENEEA. CDR3 length equals 13 residues. These data belong to a study of CD8+CD57+ T cells in acquired aplastic anemia. The use of genomic DNA as template underpinned the TCR beta VDJ and CDR3 profiling. Each CDR3 protein is one row after TCRdb ran MiXCR on the reads. The table shows around 500,000 distinct CDR3 sequences, with about a third occurring only once. Whoever was chosen for sequencing had shown CD8+CD57+ cell expansion by flow cytometry.

The rearrangement uses TRBV11-3 and TRBJ2-2, with D perhaps matching TRBD2 (5 bases). The specimen was sorted CD4+, CD8+, or CD8+CD57+ T cells (not recorded which) from PBMCs. This clonotype originated in a human donor with aplastic anemia. Here the CDR3 DNA reads TGTGCCAGCAGCTTACAGAACACCGGGGAGCTGGTTTTT. Protein: CASSLQNTGELVF.